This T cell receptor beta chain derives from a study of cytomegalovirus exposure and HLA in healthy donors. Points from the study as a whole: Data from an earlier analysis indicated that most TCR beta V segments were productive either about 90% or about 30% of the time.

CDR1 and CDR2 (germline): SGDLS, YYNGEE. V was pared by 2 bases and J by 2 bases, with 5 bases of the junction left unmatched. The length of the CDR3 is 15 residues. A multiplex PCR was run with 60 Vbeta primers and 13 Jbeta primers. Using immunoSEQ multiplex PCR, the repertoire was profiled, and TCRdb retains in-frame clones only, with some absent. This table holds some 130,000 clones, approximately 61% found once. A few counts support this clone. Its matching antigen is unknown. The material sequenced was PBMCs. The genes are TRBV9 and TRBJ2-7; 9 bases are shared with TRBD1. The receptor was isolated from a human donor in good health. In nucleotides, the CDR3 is TGTGCCAGCAGCGTCGGACAGGGGTCCACCTACGAGCAGTACTTC. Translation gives CASSVGQGSTYEQYF.